This T cell receptor beta chain was captured by sequencing in a study of T cell responses to AZD1222 COVID-19 vaccine. General observations from the study: Only six AZD1222 recipients tested seropositive at baseline. Spike-spanning, vaccine-associated CD4 TCRs were dominant at 160-218 and 743-854.

Measured with immunoSEQ multiplex PCR; TCRdb has only the in-frame clones, and not every one. This sample has around 160,000 clones; about nine tenths occur once, and the top ten carry about 16%. The CDR3 runs 19 residues. Trimming removed 2 bases from V and 1 base from J; junction bases left unmatched: 9. In germline, CDR1 is SGHTA, CDR2 FQGNSA. To note about this clone: Its cognate antigen is unknown.

Material: peripheral blood, obtained on day 0 of AZD1222 vaccination. The chain combines TRBV7-2 with TRBJ1-3, with TRBD1 matching 12 bases. The sequence was obtained from an adult in good health. CDR3 protein: CASSLPGQGAGGSGNTIYF. DNA of the CDR3: TGTGCCAGCAGCTTACCGGGACAGGGGGCCGGGGGGTCTGGAAACACCATATATTTT.